These 17 T cell receptor beta chains came from one sample sequenced in a study of read filtering for tumor transcriptome and immune sequencing. From roughly 0.4 ug of RNA, a library with molecular barcoded alpha/delta and beta/gamma adaptors was made. TCRdb reprocessed the reads with MiXCR, giving one entry per CDR3 protein. The sample carries 75,000 to 95,000 distinct CDR3 sequences, roughly 12% recorded once. The sample taken for sequencing was a population of CD138-negative cells sorted from bone marrow. All receptors derive from a donor at least 40 years old with multiple myeloma.

The table lists this clonotype with many counts. The chain employs TRBV2 and TRBJ2-1, with 7 bases lining up with TRBD2. With 7 bases clipped from V and 2 bases from J, the junction kept 5 bases outside the gene matches. This CDR3 contains 14 residues. Looked up from germline, CDR1 is SNHLY and CDR2 is FYNNEI. In nucleotides, the CDR3 is TGTGCCAGCATGCGCGGGAGCACCTACAATGAGCAGTTCTTC. Protein sequence: CASMRGSTYNEQFF.

Comment on this clonotype: This may stem from a read error, because a much larger clone lies one nucleotide away. The chain is built from TRBV2 and TRBJ2-5, with 8 bases fitting TRBD1. The CDR3 is 12 amino acids. From germline, CDR1 is SNHLY and CDR2 FYNNEI. DNA of the CDR3: TGTGGCAGACAGGGGTCCCAAGAGACCCAGTACTTC. Its protein product is CGRQGSQETQYF.

This clonotype was recorded many times. V gene TRBV20-1 combines with J gene TRBJ1-1; no reliable D call. With 1 base removed from V and 5 bases from J, the gap between germline ends came to 11 bases. CDR1 is DFQATT, CDR2 SNEGSKA, per germline (reference sequence). This CDR3 has 13 residues. The CDR3: CSARGGLWTEAFF. The CDR3 DNA sequence: TGCAGTGCTAGAGGAGGACTCTGGACTGAAGCTTTCTTT.

This clonotype was detected ten times or more. This rearrangement joins TRBV12-5 to TRBJ2-1; D gene ambiguous. Trimming cost V 8 bases and J 2 bases, with 13 bases left between them. CDR1 and CDR2 from the germline V gene are LGHNT and FRNRAP. CDR3 length: 14 amino acids. The CDR3 loop is CASRGTLPYNEQFF. The CDR3 DNA follows: TGTGCTAGTCGCGGCACCCTGCCCTACAATGAGCAGTTCTTC.

This clonotype was counted at least ten times. The chain recombines TRBV7-3 with TRBJ2-3; 8 bases map to TRBD2. The CDR3 loop spans 14 amino acids. V shed 5 bases, J shed 5 bases, and the junction held 6 bases outside the gene matches. CDR1 and CDR2 from the germline V gene are SGHTA and FQGTGA. CDR3 DNA sequence: TGTGCCAGCAGCCTTATGACTAGCGAAGATACGCAGTATTTT. Translation: CASSLMTSEDTQYF. Combining the CDR3 with reference TRBV7-3 and TRBJ2-3 gives the whole variable domain GAGVSQTPSNKVTEKGKYVELRCDPISGHTALYWYRQSLGQGPEFLIYFQGTGAADDSGLPNDRFFAVRPEGSVSTLKIQRTERGDSAVYLCASSLMTSEDTQYFGPGTRLTVL.

This clonotype came up many times. The chain links TRBV7-9 to TRBJ2-2; no definite D call. Germline V gene sequence: CDR1 SEHNR, CDR2 FQNEAQ (reference sequence). The CDR3 spans 14 residues. V lost 5 bases to trimming and J lost 1 base, with 8 bases between them. DNA of the CDR3: TGTGCCAGCAGCCCTCGCAGGAACACCGGGGAGCTGTTTTTT. It codes for CASSPRRNTGELFF.

This clonotype was observed at least ten times. This chain connects TRBV12-3 or TRBV12-4 to TRBJ1-4; no definite D call. The CDR3 covers 17 residues. The V end was cut by 0 bases, the J end by 0 bases, with 11 bases between. The CDR3, as DNA: TGTGCCAGCAGTTTAGCCCCGGTTAGCTCAACTAATGAAAAACTGTTTTTT. Protein product: CASSLAPVSSTNEKLFF.

This clonotype was seen ten or more times. The gene calls are TRBV29-1 and TRBJ1-2; D uncertain. CDR1 is SQVTM, CDR2 ANQGSEA, per germline. The CDR3 length is 15 residues. Trimming took off 0 bases at V and 0 bases at J, with 11 bases between the two ends. The CDR3 protein is CSVEDPAQPNYGYTF. The CDR3 DNA sequence: TGCAGCGTTGAAGATCCCGCACAGCCTAACTATGGCTACACCTTC.

This clonotype was observed many times. V usage is TRBV11-2 and J usage is TRBJ1-5; weak D call: TRBD1 (5 bases). Looked up from germline, CDR1 is SGHAT and CDR2 is FQNNGV. This CDR3 has 14 residues. The V and J ends lost 5 bases and 5 bases respectively, with 13 bases between them. CDR3 bases: TGTGCCAGCAGCCCTACAGGATCTTATCAGCCCCAGCATTTT. This encodes CASSPTGSYQPQHF. The full variable domain, with the rest looked up from reference TRBV11-2 and TRBJ1-5, is EAGVAQSPRYKIIEKRQSVAFWCNPISGHATLYWYQQILGQGPKLLIQFQNNGVVDDSQLPKDRFSAERLKGVDSTLKIQPAKLEDSAVYLCASSPTGSYQPQHFGDGTRLSIL.

This clonotype was observed many times. The chain combines TRBV18 with TRBJ1-3; 10 nucleotides match TRBD1. The germline V gene encodes CDR1 KGHSH and CDR2 LQKENI. The CDR3 consists of 15 residues. After removal of 6 bases from V and 2 bases from J, the junction contained 4 bases not matched to a gene. DNA for the CDR3: TGTGCCAGCTCCGGGACAGGGGAACCTGGAAACACCATATATTTT. Protein: CASSGTGEPGNTIYF. Variable domain in full (rest from reference TRBV18 and TRBJ1-3): NAGVMQNPRHLVRRRGQEARLRCSPMKGHSHVYWYRQLPEEGLKFMVYLQKENIIDESGMPKERFSAEFPKEGPSILRIQQVVRGDSAAYFCASSGTGEPGNTIYFGEGSWLTVV.

This clonotype was counted at least ten times. The junction does not match germline at one end; this may be a read error. The rearrangement uses TRBV5-1 and TRBJ2-2; possible D gene TRBD2, 7 bases. From germline, CDR1 is SGHRS and CDR2 YFSETQ. The CDR3 consists of 15 residues. CDR3 sequence (DNA): TGTGCCAGCAGTTTGGGGGGGGCCAACACCGGGGAGCTGTTTTTT. Its translation is CASSLGGANTGELFF.

This clonotype has ten or more counts. V gene TRBV5-1 combines with J gene TRBJ2-2; perhaps TRBD1 as D (5 bases). The germline gives CDR1 SGHRS, CDR2 YFSETQ. The CDR3 is 15 residues long. The V and J ends lost 2 bases and 5 bases respectively, with 13 bases between them. In DNA form, the CDR3 reads TGCGCCAGCAGCTTCGCGGCAGGGTCGACCGGGGAGCTGTTTTTT. This encodes CASSFAAGSTGELFF.

As regards this clonotype: A far more abundant clone sits one base away, making this likely a read error. The chain couples TRBV29-1 to TRBJ1-6, with D tentatively TRBD1 (5 bases). The germline CDR1 and CDR2 sequences are SQVTM and ANQGSEA. CDR3 size: 13 residues. The CDR3 sequence is CSVGGDGNTEALF. DNA of the CDR3: TGCAGCGTCGGAGGGGACGGCAACACTGAAGCTCTCTTT.

Only a few counts were recorded for this clonotype. Given a much more abundant clone one base away, this may be a read error. The chain uses TRBV7-3 and TRBJ2-7; 11 bases map to TRBD2. There are 16 residues in the CDR3. CDR1 is SGHTA, CDR2 FQGTGA, per germline. The trim removed 4 bases at V and 3 bases at J, leaving 8 bases unmatched. The CDR3 here is CASSSTASGRYYEQYF. DNA of the CDR3: TGTGCCAGCAGCTCAACCGCTAGCGGGAGGTACTACGAGCAGTACTTC.

This chain uses TRBV7-3 with TRBJ2-1; 9 bases line up with TRBD1. This CDR3 contains 15 residues. After removal of 4 bases from V and 6 bases from J, the junction contained 7 bases not matched to a gene. Germline values: CDR1 SGHTA, CDR2 FQGTGA. The CDR3 is CASSSSGTGTNEQFF. As DNA, the CDR3 is TGTGCCAGCAGCTCTAGTGGGACAGGGACCAATGAGCAGTTCTTC.

Ten or more counts support this clonotype. The rearrangement joins TRBV5-1 to TRBJ2-2, with TRBD1 matching over 7 bases. This CDR3 has 14 residues. The ends lost 5 bases at V and 7 bases at J; junction bases unmatched: 8. Germline-derived CDR1 and CDR2 are SGHRS and YFSETQ. This chain's CDR3 is CASRFQGDGGELFF. Written as DNA, the CDR3 is TGCGCCAGCAGATTTCAGGGGGATGGCGGGGAGCTGTTTTTT. The full variable domain, completed using reference TRBV5-1 and TRBJ2-2, is KAGVTQTPRYLIKTRGQQVTLSCSPISGHRSVSWYQQTPGQGLQFLFEYFSETQRNKGNFPGRFSGRQFSNSRSEMNVSTLELGDSALYLCASRFQGDGGELFFGEGSRLTVL.

This clonotype was detected ten times or more. This chain links TRBV29-1 with TRBJ1-1; no definite D call. The CDR3 spans 11 residues. Germline V gene data show CDR1 as SQVTM and CDR2 as ANQGSEA. V was clipped by 4 bases and J by 4 bases, with 7 bases between them. The CDR3 sequence is CSVAAVTEAFF. As DNA, the CDR3 is TGCAGCGTTGCGGCAGTCACTGAAGCTTTCTTT. The variable domain in full, with the rest retrieved from reference TRBV29-1 and TRBJ1-1, is SAVISQKPSRDICQRGTSLTIQCQVDSQVTMMFWYRQQPGQSLTLIATANQGSEATYESGFVIDKFPISRPNLTFSTLTVSNMSPEDSSIYLCSVAAVTEAFFGQGTRLTVV.